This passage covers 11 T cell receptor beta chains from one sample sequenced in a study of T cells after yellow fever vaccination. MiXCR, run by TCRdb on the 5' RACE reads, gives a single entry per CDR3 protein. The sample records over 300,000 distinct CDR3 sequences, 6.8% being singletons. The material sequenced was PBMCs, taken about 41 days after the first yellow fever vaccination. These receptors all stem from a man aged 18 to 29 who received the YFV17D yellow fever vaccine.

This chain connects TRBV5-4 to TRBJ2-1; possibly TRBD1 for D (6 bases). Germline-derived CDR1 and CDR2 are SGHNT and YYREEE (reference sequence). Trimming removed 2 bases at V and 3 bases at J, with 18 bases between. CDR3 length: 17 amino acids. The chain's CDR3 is CASSLGPVGTNYNEQFF. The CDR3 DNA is TGTGCCAGCAGCTTAGGACCAGTAGGGACAAACTACAATGAGCAGTTCTTC.

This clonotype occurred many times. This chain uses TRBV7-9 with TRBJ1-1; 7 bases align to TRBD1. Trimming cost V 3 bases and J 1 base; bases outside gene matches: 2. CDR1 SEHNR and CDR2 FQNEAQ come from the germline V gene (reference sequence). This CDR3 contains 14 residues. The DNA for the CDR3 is TGTGCCAGCAGCTTCCGGGACAGGAACACTGAAGCTTTCTTT. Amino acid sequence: CASSFRDRNTEAFF.

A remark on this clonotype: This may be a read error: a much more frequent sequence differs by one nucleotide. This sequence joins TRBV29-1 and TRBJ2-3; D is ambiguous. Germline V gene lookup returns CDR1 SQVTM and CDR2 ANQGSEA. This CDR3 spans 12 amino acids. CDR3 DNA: TGCGGCGCCGAAGGGTCAACGGATACGCAGTATTTT. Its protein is CGAEGSTDTQYF.

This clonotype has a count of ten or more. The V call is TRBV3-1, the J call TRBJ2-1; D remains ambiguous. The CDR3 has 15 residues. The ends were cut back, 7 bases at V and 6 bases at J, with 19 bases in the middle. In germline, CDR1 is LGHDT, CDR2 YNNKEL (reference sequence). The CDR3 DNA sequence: TGTGCCAGCAACGACTGGGCCTCCTCCGGCAATGAGCAGTTCTTC. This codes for CASNDWASSGNEQFF.

CDR3 coding DNA: TGTGCCATGGGATTGCAGGGAGGCTACGAGCAGTACGTC. It yields the protein CAMGLQGGYEQYV. V usage is TRBV5-4 and J usage is TRBJ2-7; D possibly corresponds to TRBD2 (6 bases). CDR1 is SGHNT and CDR2 is YYREEE in the germline V gene (reference sequence). There are 13 residues in the CDR3. V was cut by 9 bases and J by 3 bases, with 16 bases left in between.

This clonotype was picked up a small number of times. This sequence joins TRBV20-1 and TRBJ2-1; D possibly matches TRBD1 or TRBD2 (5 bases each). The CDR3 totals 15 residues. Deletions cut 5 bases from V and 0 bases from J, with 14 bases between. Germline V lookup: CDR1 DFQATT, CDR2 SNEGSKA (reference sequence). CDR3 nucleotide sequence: TGCAGTGCTCTTCTGGGACGGCGCTCCTACAATGAGCAGTTCTTC. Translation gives CSALLGRRSYNEQFF.

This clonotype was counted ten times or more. The CDR3 DNA reads TGTGCCAGCAGCTTAGGCGGGGGTGGAAATACGCAGTATTTT. Translating gives CASSLGGGGNTQYF. The chain carries TRBV7-7 and TRBJ2-3, with TRBD2 identical over 7 bases. Germline V CDR1 and CDR2: SSHAT, FNYEAQ (reference sequence). Unmatched junction bases numbered 5, after V lost 1 base and J lost 7 bases. The CDR3 consists of 14 residues.

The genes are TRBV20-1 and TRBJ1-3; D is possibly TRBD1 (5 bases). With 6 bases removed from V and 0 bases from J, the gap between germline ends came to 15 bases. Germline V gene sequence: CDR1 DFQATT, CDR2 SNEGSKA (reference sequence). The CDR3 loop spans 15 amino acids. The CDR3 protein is CSARFGGNSGNTIYF. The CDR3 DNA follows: TGCAGTGCGAGATTCGGGGGGAACTCTGGAAACACCATATATTTT.

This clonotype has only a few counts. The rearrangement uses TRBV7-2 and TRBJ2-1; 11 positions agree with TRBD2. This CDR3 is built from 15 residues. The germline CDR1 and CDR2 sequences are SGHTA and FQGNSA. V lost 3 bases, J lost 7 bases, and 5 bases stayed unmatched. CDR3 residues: CASSFPTSGANEQFF. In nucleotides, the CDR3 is TGTGCCAGCAGCTTCCCGACTAGCGGGGCTAATGAGCAGTTCTTC.

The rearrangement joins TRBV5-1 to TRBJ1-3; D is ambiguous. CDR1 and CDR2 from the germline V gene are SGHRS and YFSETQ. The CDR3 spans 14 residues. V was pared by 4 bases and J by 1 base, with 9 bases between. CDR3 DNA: TGCGCCAGCAGCCGGACTGATTCTGGAAACACCATATATTTT. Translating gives CASSRTDSGNTIYF.

CDR3 sequence: CARTDRLETGELFF. Here the CDR3 DNA reads TGCGCCAGGACGGACAGGCTAGAGACCGGGGAGCTGTTTTTT. This chain joins TRBV10-1 and TRBJ2-2; TRBD1 agrees at 7 bases. The CDR3 covers 14 residues. The germline gives CDR1 WNHNN, CDR2 SYGVQD (reference sequence). V shed 9 bases and J 5 bases; nucleotides not matched to a gene: 9.